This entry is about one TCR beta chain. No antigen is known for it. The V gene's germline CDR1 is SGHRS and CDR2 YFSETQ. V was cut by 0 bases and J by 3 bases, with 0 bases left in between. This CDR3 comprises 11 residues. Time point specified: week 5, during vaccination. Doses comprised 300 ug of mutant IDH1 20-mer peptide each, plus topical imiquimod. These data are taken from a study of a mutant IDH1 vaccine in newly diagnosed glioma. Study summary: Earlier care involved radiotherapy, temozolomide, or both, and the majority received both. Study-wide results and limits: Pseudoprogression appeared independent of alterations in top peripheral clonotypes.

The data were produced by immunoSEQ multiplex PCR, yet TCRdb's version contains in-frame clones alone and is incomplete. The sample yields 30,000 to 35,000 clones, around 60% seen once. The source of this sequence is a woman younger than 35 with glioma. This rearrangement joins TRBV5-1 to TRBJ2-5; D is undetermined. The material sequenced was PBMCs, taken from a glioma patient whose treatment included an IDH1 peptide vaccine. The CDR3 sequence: CASSLEETQYF. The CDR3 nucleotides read TGCGCCAGCAGCTTGGAAGAGACCCAGTACTTC.